The 28 T cell receptor beta chains presented below share a single source sample, sequenced in a study of graft-versus-host responses after intestinal transplantation. Method: immunoSEQ multiplex PCR; TCRdb's copy keeps in-frame clones and lacks some. The sample includes a few thousand clones, about two thirds of them seen just once. The specimen comprised PBMCs, sampled 300 to 330 days after intestinal transplant. The receptor source for this set is a human patient who received an intestinal transplant, so some T cells may come from the graft donor.

V is TRBV7-8 and J is TRBJ1-2, with D unresolved. Between the trimmed V and J ends, which lost 1 base and 4 bases, there was a span of 10 bases. CDR3 size: 14 residues. Germline CDR1 SGHVS, CDR2 FQNEAQ. The CDR3 is CASSLVSSFYGYTF. In nucleotides, the CDR3 is TGTGCCAGCAGCTTAGTGTCCTCGTTCTATGGCTACACCTTC.

J is TRBJ1-4 and V is TRBV7-2; 9 bases line up with TRBD1. Germline trimming cut 7 bases from V and 5 bases from J; bases unmatched to any gene: 5. The CDR3 consists of 14 residues. Germline V CDR1 and CDR2: SGHTA, FQGNSA. CDR3 sequence reads: CASMRGTGNEKLFF. The CDR3 DNA sequence: TGTGCCAGCATGCGCGGGACAGGGAATGAAAAACTGTTTTTT.

The CDR3 DNA is TGTGCCAGCAGCTTCAGGGTAGACAATGAGCAGTTCTTC. Amino acids: CASSFRVDNEQFF. This chain connects TRBV7-2 to TRBJ2-1; a possible D gene is TRBD1 (5 bases). V shed 3 bases and J shed 5 bases, with 8 bases lying between them. CDR3 size: 13 residues. From germline, CDR1 is SGHTA and CDR2 FQGNSA.

The chain joins TRBV21-1 to TRBJ1-1. TRBV21-1 is tagged as a pseudogene. The CDR3 extends over 17 amino acids. CDR3 nucleotide sequence: TGTGCCAGCAGCAAAGCGCAAGGCAGGGTGGAGGACACTGAAGCTTTCTTT. Its protein product is CASSKAQGRVEDTEAFF.

Concerning this clone: The junction departs from germline at one end; a sequencing error may be responsible. The chain links TRBV5-5 to TRBJ1-4, with a tentative D call TRBD1 (5 bases). Looked up from germline, CDR1 is SGHKS and CDR2 is YYEKEE (reference sequence). The CDR3 length is 16 residues. The CDR3 bases are TGCGCCAGCAGCGTCGGGGGAGGATTTACTAATGAAAAACTGTTTTTT. This translates into CASSVGGGFTNEKLFF.

The chain couples TRBV5-1 to TRBJ2-2; 7 bases are shared with TRBD2. Looked up from germline, CDR1 is SGHRS and CDR2 is YFSETQ. The CDR3 consists of 15 residues. Unmatched junction bases numbered 6, after V lost 4 bases and J lost 3 bases. DNA for the CDR3: TGCGCCAGCAGCCCGACTAGCATCCACACCGGGGAGCTGTTTTTT. Translation gives CASSPTSIHTGELFF.

In regard to this clone: The conserved final phenylalanine or tryptophan is absent from the CDR3, which likely points to a read error. The chain has TRBV6-1 and TRBJ2-3; 9 nucleotides match TRBD2. The J segment lost 1 base and the V segment lost 1 base, leaving 0 bases of the junction unmatched. There are 15 residues in the CDR3. Germline loops: CDR1 MNHNS, CDR2 SASEGT. The CDR3 is CASSEVAGGTDTQYS. The CDR3 DNA is TGTGCCAGCAGTGAAGTAGCGGGGGGCACAGATACGCAGTATTCT.

The rearrangement links TRBV5-1 to TRBJ1-6; TRBD1 aligns across 7 bases. The CDR3 is 15 amino acids. Trimming removed 3 bases from V and 0 bases from J; junction bases left unmatched: 0. Germline lookup yields CDR1 SGHRS and CDR2 YFSETQ. CDR3 loop: CASSWDSSYNSPLHF. The CDR3 DNA reads as TGCGCCAGCAGCTGGGACAGCTCCTATAATTCACCCCTCCACTTT.

This clone has just one count. V usage is TRBV10-3 and J usage is TRBJ1-2, with D tentatively TRBD1 (5 bases). Germline V gene sequence: CDR1 ENHRY, CDR2 SYGVKD. Trimming pared 0 bases from V and 8 bases from J, leaving 13 bases between. This CDR3 is 14 amino acids long. CDR3 in DNA: TGTGCCATCAGTGAGTCGGGGCGTCGGATGGGCTACACCTTC. Translated: CAISESGRRMGYTF.

This rearrangement joins TRBV30 to TRBJ1-1; tentatively, D is TRBD1 (5 bases). Germline V gene data show CDR1 as GTSNPN and CDR2 as SVGIG (reference sequence). This CDR3 spans 14 amino acids. The V end lost 0 bases, the J end lost 4 bases, and 12 bases lay between the germline ends. The CDR3 region is CAWSVSRRGTEAFF. DNA of the CDR3: TGTGCCTGGAGTGTATCCCGGAGGGGCACTGAAGCTTTCTTT.

This chain joins TRBV7-2 and TRBJ2-7; D ambiguous. The CDR3 covers 17 residues. Germline CDR1 is SGHTA and CDR2 is FQGNSA. V was clipped by 2 bases and J by 2 bases, with 19 bases between them. CDR3 sequence reads: CASSLKWAGQIAYEQYF. The DNA of the CDR3 is TGTGCCAGCAGCTTAAAATGGGCAGGCCAAATAGCCTACGAGCAGTACTTC.

The chain combines TRBV6-6 with TRBJ2-2; 8 nucleotides agree with TRBD2. The CDR3 loop spans 14 amino acids. The ends lost 5 bases at V and 7 bases at J; junction bases unmatched: 6. Germline values: CDR1 MNHNY, CDR2 SVGAGI (reference sequence). The CDR3 spells CASSHGGAGGELFF. The CDR3 DNA sequence: TGTGCCAGCAGTCACGGGGGGGCCGGCGGGGAGCTGTTTTTT.

The CDR3 bases are TGCGCCAGCAGCCAAGATTTATGGGGGGAGACTAAAGCTTTCTTT. Translation: CASSQDLWGETKAFF. The chain links TRBV4-3 to TRBJ1-1, with TRBD1 as a possible D gene (5 bases). Germline V gene lookup returns CDR1 LGHNA and CDR2 YSLEER. V gave up 0 bases and J gave up 9 bases, with 17 bases separating them. This CDR3 has 15 residues.

The chain carries TRBV10-3 and TRBJ2-7; 13 bases are a match to TRBD2. Matching the DNA end better, TRBJ2-5 makes the J call doubtful. The CDR3 extends over 16 amino acids. CDR1 and CDR2 (germline): ENHRY, SYGVKD. The CDR3 spells CAISGGLAGPQETQYF. The CDR3 DNA reads as TGTGCCATCAGTGGGGGACTAGCGGGGCCCCAAGAGACCCAGTACTTC.

The gene calls are TRBV4-3 and TRBJ2-7; tentative D call: TRBD1 (6 bases). CDR1 is LGHNA and CDR2 is YSLEER in the germline V gene. V lost 4 bases and J lost 3, with 16 bases in between. This CDR3 has 15 amino acids. The CDR3: CASSPGTRGNYEQYF. The CDR3 DNA reads as TGCGCCAGCAGCCCGGGAACCAGGGGAAACTACGAGCAGTACTTC.

The chain carries TRBV13 and TRBJ2-3, with TRBD2 identical over 7 bases. The CDR3 runs 16 residues. CDR1 is PRHDT, CDR2 FYEKMQ, per germline (reference sequence). V was pared by 1 base and J by 2 bases, with 6 bases of the junction left unmatched. CDR3 sequence reads: CASSLVAGVPTDTQYF. The DNA for the CDR3 is TGTGCCAGCAGCTTAGTTGCGGGGGTTCCCACAGATACGCAGTATTTT.

This clone was seen only once. The chain carries TRBV5-8 and TRBJ2-1, with 7 bases matching TRBD1. The V and J ends lost 4 bases and 2 bases, in that order; junction bases with no gene match: 12. CDR3 length: 17 amino acids. CDR1 and CDR2 (germline): SGHTS, YDEGEE. The CDR3 DNA reads as TGTGCCAGCAGCCTTCTCGCCGGGACAGATGCCTACAATGAGCAGTTCTTC. This translates into CASSLLAGTDAYNEQFF. The whole variable domain, filled in from reference TRBV5-8 and TRBJ2-1, reads EAGVTQSPTHLIKTRGQQATLRCSPISGHTSVYWYQQALGLGLQFLLWYDEGEERNRGNFPPRFSGRQFPNYSSELNVNALELEDSALYLCASSLLAGTDAYNEQFFGPGTRLTVL.

CDR3 nucleotide sequence: TGTGCCAGTAGTATCAAAGGGACTAGCGGGGCAGATACGCAGTATTTT. Translated, it gives CASSIKGTSGADTQYF. The genes are TRBV19 and TRBJ2-3, with TRBD2 matching over 13 bases. With V trimmed by 3 bases and J by 4 bases, 4 bases remained unmatched. Per the germline V gene, CDR1 is LNHDA and CDR2 is SQIVND (reference sequence). The CDR3 extends over 16 amino acids.

The chain uses TRBV10-2 and TRBJ2-2, with D perhaps matching TRBD1 or TRBD2 (5 bases each). With 2 bases removed from V and 6 bases from J, the gap between germline ends came to 7 bases. This CDR3 has 13 amino acids. Looked up from germline, CDR1 is WSHSY and CDR2 is SAAADI. The CDR3 nucleotides are TGCGCCAGCAGTGAGGTGGGGGCCGGGGAGCTGTTTTTT. Protein product: CASSEVGAGELFF.

The chain recombines TRBV21-1 with TRBJ1-2. TRBV21-1 is reported as a pseudogene. The length of the CDR3 is 16 residues. CDR3 residues: CASSKKWERGPVGYTF. The CDR3 DNA follows: TGTGCCAGCAGCAAAAAGTGGGAGCGGGGCCCAGTGGGCTACACCTTC.

This clone was observed a handful of times. At one end the junction does not follow the germline gene, possibly because of a read error. The chain joins TRBV7-2 to TRBJ1-2; TRBD1 might be the D (5 bases). The CDR3 length is 16 residues. CDR1 SGHTA and CDR2 FQGNSA come from the germline V gene. The chain's CDR3 is CASSQDSGYTNYGYTF. DNA of the CDR3: TGCGCCAGCAGCCAAGACAGCGGATATACTAACTATGGCTACACCTTC. The complete variable domain, with remaining parts taken from reference TRBV7-2 and TRBJ1-2, reads GAGVSQSPSNKVTEKGKDVELRCDPISGHTALYWYRQSLGQGLEFLIYFQGNSAPDKSGLPSDRFSAERTGGSVSTLTIQRTQQEDSAVYLCASSQDSGYTNYGYTFGSGTRLTVV.

DNA for the CDR3: TGTGCCAGCAGCTTAGAAGGGGATACGCAGTATTTT. It translates to CASSLEGDTQYF. The chain joins TRBV11-3 to TRBJ2-3; unclear D gene. The CDR3 length is 12 residues. V lost 0 bases, J lost 6 bases, and 4 bases lay in between. Germline-derived CDR1 and CDR2 are SGHNT and YENEEA.

This sequence joins TRBV5-5 and TRBJ2-7; D is perhaps TRBD2 (6 bases). From germline, CDR1 is SGHKS and CDR2 YYEKEE (reference sequence). Trimming left V 0 bases short and J 2 bases short, with 12 bases between. CDR3 size: 15 residues. The CDR3 spells CASSLVPGVTYEQYF. CDR3 in DNA: TGTGCCAGCAGCTTGGTCCCGGGGGTTACCTACGAGCAGTACTTC.

The chain uses TRBV30 and TRBJ1-5; 11 bases match TRBD1. Germline V CDR1 and CDR2: GTSNPN, SVGIG (reference sequence). V lost 5 bases to trimming and J lost 1 base; unmatched junction nucleotides: 4. This CDR3 comprises 15 residues. CDR3 region: CAWQDRGQSNQPQHF. Here the CDR3 DNA reads TGTGCCTGGCAGGACAGGGGGCAGAGCAATCAGCCCCAGCATTTT.

V and J are TRBV6-5 and TRBJ2-7; D may be TRBD1 or TRBD2 (6 bases each). The CDR3 has 12 amino acids. Germline assignment: CDR1 MNHEY and CDR2 SVGAGI. The germline V and J ends were trimmed by 6 bases and 6 bases, with 12 bases remaining between them. CDR3 nucleotide sequence: TGTGCCAGCAGGCCGGGGGCGGCCGAGCAGTACTTC. Protein product: CASRPGAAEQYF.

This clone was seen only once. The chain couples TRBV5-8 to TRBJ2-3; 16 bases match TRBD2. V trimming: 4 bases; J trimming: 5 bases; junction bases outside the gene matches: 4. CDR1 is SGHTS, CDR2 YDEGEE, per germline. The CDR3 length is 16 residues. CDR3 region: CASSQGLAGGKDTQYF. In nucleotides, the CDR3 is TGTGCCAGCAGCCAGGGACTAGCGGGGGGGAAAGATACGCAGTATTTT. The whole variable domain, filled in from reference TRBV5-8 and TRBJ2-3, reads EAGVTQSPTHLIKTRGQQATLRCSPISGHTSVYWYQQALGLGLQFLLWYDEGEERNRGNFPPRFSGRQFPNYSSELNVNALELEDSALYLCASSQGLAGGKDTQYFGPGTRLTVL.

This clone appeared a few times. The V gene is TRBV4-1, the J gene TRBJ2-2; 10 nucleotides match TRBD1. The V segment lost 1 base and the J segment 1 base; nucleotides outside the gene matches: 0. Germline assignment: CDR1 MGHRA and CDR2 YSYEKL. The CDR3 contains 16 residues. In nucleotides, the CDR3 is TGCGCCAGCAGCCAAGGGGACAGGGGGAACACCGGGGAGCTGTTTTTT. It is translated as CASSQGDRGNTGELFF.

This clone showed up just once. The chain is built from TRBV6-1 and TRBJ2-1, with D maybe TRBD2 (6 bases). This CDR3 has 13 amino acids. Germline V gene data show CDR1 as MNHNS and CDR2 as SASEGT. The V end was cut by 8 bases, the J end by 7 bases, with 15 bases between. The CDR3 is CASRRLAWNEQFF. The CDR3 DNA reads TGTGCCAGCCGGCGGCTAGCGTGGAATGAGCAGTTCTTC.